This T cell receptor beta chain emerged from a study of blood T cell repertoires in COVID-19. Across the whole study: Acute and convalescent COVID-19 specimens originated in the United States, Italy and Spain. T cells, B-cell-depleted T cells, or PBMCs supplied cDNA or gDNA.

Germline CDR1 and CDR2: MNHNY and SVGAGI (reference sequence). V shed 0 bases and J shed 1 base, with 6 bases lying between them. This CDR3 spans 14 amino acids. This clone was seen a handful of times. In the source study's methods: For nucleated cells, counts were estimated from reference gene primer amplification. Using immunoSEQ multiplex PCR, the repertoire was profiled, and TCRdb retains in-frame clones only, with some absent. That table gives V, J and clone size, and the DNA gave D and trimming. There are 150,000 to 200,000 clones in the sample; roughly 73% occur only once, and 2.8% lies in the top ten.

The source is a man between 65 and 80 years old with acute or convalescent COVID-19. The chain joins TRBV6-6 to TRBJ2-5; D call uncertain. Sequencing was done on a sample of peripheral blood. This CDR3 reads CASSYSYFQETQYF. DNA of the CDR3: TGTGCCAGCAGTTACTCGTACTTCCAAGAGACCCAGTACTTC.